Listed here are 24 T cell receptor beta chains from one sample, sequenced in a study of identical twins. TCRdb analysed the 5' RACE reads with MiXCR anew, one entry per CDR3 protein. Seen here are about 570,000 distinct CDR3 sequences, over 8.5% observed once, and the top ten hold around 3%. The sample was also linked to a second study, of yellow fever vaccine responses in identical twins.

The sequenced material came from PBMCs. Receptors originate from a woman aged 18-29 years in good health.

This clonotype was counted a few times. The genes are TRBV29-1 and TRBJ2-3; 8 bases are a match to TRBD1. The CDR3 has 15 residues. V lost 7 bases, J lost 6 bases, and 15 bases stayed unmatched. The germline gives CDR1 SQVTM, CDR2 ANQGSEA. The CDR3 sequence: CSADTRGRGPDTQYF. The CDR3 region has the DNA TGCAGCGCAGACACCCGTGGCAGGGGGCCTGATACGCAGTATTTT.

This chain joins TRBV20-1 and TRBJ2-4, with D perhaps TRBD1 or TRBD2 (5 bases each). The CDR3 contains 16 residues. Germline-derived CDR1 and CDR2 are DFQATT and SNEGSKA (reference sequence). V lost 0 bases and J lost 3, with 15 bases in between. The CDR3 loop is CSARDGGRTIKNIQYF. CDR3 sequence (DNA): TGCAGTGCTAGAGATGGGGGACGTACTATCAAAAACATTCAGTACTTC.

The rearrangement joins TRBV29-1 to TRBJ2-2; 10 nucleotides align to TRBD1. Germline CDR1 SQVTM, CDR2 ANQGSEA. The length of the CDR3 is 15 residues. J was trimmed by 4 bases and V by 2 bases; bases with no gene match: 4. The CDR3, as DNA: TGCAGCGTTGAAAGATGGACAGGGGGCACCGGGGAGCTGTTTTTT. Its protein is CSVERWTGGTGELFF.

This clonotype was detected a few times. The CDR3 bases are TGTGCCAGCGTCCCTGGCGGGAGTTTAGAGCAGTACTTC. Its protein product is CASVPGGSLEQYF. The rearrangement uses TRBV6-2 or TRBV6-3 and TRBJ2-7, with 7 bases fitting TRBD2. J was trimmed by 7 bases and V by 8 bases; bases with no gene match: 11. The V gene's germline CDR1 is MNHEY and CDR2 SVGEGT. The CDR3 runs 13 residues.

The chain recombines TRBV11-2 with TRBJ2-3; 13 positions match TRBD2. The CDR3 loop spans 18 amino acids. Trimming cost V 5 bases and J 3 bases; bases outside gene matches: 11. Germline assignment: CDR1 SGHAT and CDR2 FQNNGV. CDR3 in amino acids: CASSPGTSGIPGTDTQYF. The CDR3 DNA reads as TGTGCCAGCAGCCCCGGGACTAGCGGGATACCAGGGACAGATACGCAGTATTTT.

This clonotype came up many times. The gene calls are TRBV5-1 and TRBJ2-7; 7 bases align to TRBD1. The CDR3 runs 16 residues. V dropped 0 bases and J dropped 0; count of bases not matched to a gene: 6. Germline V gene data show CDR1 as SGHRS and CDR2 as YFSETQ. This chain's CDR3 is CASSLVGGSLSYEQYF. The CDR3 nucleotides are TGCGCCAGCAGCTTGGTAGGGGGCTCCCTCTCCTACGAGCAGTACTTC.

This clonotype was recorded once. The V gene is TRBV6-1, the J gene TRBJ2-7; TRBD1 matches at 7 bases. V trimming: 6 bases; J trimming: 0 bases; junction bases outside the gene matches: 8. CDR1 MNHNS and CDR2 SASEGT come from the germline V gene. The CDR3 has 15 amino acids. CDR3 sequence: CASRPPGQTSYEQYF. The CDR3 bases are TGTGCCAGCAGGCCCCCGGGACAGACCTCCTACGAGCAGTACTTC.

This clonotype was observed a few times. Written as DNA, the CDR3 is TGCAGTGCGGGAGGGATGAACACTGAAGCTTTCTTT. Protein sequence: CSAGGMNTEAFF. The chain has TRBV20-1 and TRBJ1-1; D not resolved. Per the germline V gene, CDR1 is DFQATT and CDR2 is SNEGSKA (reference sequence). Trimming stripped 6 bases from V and 0 bases from J, with 8 bases between. The CDR3 runs 12 residues.

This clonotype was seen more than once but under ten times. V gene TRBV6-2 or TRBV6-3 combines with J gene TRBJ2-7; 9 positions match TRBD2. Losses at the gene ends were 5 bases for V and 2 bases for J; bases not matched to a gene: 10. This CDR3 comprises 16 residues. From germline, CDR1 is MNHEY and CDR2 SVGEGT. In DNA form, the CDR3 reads TGTGCCAGCAGTGCTCTGGCGGGAGGGCCGGCCTACGAGCAGTACTTC. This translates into CASSALAGGPAYEQYF.

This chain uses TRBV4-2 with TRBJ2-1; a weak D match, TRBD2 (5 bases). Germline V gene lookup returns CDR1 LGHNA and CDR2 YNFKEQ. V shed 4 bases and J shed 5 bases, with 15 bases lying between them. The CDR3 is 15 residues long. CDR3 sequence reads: CASSPFRGLNNEQFF. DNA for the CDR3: TGTGCCAGCAGCCCGTTCCGAGGGCTAAACAATGAGCAGTTCTTC.

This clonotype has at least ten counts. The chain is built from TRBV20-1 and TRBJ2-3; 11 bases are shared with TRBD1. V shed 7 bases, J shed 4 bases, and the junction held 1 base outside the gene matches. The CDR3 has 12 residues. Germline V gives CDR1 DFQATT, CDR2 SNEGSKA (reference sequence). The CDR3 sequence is CSGDRGADTQYF. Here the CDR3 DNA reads TGCAGTGGGGACAGGGGGGCAGATACGCAGTATTTT.

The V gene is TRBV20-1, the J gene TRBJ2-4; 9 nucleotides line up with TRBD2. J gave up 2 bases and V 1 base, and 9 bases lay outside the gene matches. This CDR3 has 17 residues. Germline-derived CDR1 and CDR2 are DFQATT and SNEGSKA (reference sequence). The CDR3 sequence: CSARAAGGPAPKNIQYF. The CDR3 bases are TGCAGTGCTAGAGCTGCGGGGGGGCCCGCCCCCAAAAACATTCAGTACTTC.

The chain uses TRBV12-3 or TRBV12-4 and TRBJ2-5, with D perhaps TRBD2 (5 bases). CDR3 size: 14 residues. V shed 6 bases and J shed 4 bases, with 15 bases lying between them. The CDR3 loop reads CASSRPGGGETQYF. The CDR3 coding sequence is TGTGCCAGCAGCCGACCAGGAGGAGGAGAGACCCAGTACTTC.

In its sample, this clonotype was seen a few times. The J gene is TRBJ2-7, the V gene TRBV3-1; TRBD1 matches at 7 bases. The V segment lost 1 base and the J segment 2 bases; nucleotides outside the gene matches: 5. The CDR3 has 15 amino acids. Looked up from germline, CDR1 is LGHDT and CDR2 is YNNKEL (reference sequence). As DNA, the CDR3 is TGTGCCAGCAGCCAAGCCCCTGGGACAGCCTACGAGCAGTACTTC. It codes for CASSQAPGTAYEQYF.

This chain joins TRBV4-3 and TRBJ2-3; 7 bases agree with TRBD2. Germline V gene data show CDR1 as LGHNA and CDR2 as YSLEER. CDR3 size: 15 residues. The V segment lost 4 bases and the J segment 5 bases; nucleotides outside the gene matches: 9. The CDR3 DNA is TGCGCCAGCAGCCCCCGGGACTATCCCCTAGATACGCAGTATTTT. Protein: CASSPRDYPLDTQYF.

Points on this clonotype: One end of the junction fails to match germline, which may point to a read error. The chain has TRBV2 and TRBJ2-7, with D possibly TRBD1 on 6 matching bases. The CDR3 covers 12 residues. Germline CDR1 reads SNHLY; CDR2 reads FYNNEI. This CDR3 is CASTLSGVTPRF. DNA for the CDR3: TGTGCCAGCACCCTCTCAGGGGTGACGCCGCGCTTC.

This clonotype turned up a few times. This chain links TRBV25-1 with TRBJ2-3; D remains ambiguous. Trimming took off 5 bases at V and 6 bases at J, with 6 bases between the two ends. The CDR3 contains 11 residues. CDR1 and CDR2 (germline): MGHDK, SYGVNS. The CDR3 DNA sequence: TGTGCCAGCAGTAACCTTGATACGCAGTATTTT. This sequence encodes CASSNLDTQYF.

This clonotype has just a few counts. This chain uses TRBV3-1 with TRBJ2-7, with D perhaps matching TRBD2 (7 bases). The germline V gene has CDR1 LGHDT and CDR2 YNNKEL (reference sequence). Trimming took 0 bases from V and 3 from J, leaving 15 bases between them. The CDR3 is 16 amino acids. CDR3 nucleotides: TGTGCCAGCAGCCAAGATTTAACGGGGGGCGGCTACGAGCAGTACTTC. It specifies CASSQDLTGGGYEQYF.

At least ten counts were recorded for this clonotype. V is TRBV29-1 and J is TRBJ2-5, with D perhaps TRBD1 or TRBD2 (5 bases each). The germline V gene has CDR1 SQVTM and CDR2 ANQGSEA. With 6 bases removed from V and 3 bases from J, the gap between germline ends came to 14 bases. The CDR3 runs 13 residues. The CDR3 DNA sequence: TGCAGCGTAGAACCGGGGCTCGAAGAGACCCAGTACTTC. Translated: CSVEPGLEETQYF.

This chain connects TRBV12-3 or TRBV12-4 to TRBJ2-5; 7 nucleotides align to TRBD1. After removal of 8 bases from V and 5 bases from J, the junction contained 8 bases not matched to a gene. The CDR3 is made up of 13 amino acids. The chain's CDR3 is CASCTGVGETQYF. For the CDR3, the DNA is TGTGCCAGCTGCACAGGGGTAGGTGAGACCCAGTACTTC.

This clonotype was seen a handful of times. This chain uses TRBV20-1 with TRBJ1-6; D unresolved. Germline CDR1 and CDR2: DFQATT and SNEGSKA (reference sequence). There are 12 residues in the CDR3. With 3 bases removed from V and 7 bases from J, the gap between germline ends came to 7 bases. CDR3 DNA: TGCAGTGCTAGGGCAGTGAATTCACCCCTCCACTTT. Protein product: CSARAVNSPLHF.

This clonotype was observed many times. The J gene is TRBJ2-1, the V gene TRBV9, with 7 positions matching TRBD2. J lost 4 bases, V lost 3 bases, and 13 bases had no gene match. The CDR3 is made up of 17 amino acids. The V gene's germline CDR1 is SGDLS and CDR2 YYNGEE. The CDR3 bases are TGTGCCAGCAGCGGTGGGACCGCTAGCGGTCCGTACAATGAGCAGTTCTTC. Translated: CASSGGTASGPYNEQFF.

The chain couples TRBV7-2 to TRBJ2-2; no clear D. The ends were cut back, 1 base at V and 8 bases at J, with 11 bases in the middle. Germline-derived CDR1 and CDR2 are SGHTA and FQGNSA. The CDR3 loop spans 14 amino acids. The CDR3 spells CASSLVLQSGELFF. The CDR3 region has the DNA TGTGCCAGCAGCTTAGTGTTGCAGAGTGGGGAGCTGTTTTTT.

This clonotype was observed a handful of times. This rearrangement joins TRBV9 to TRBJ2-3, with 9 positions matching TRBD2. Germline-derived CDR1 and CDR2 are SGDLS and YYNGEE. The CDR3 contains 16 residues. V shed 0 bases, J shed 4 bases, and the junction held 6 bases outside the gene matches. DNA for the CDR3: TGTGCCAGCAGCGTAGGGGCGGGAGGGCCCGCAGATACGCAGTATTTT. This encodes CASSVGAGGPADTQYF.